Below, 6 T cell receptor beta chains from the same sample are listed, as sequenced in a study of blood T cell repertoires in COVID-19. Produced via immunoSEQ multiplex PCR; TCRdb's table is partial and in-frame only. The data show approximately 200,000 clones, approximately 85% seen once. The sample was peripheral blood. The receptors shown here come from a man aged 50 or older who had recovered from COVID-19.

The chain recombines TRBV3-1 (or the pseudogene TRBV3-2) with TRBJ2-5, with D possibly matching TRBD1 (5 bases). V gave up 4 bases and J gave up 0 bases, with 9 bases separating them. Per germline, CDR1 LGHDT and CDR2 YNNKEL (reference sequence). The CDR3 totals 14 residues. The chain's CDR3 is CASSRRQNQETQYF. DNA for the CDR3: TGTGCCAGCAGCCGCAGACAGAACCAAGAGACCCAGTACTTC.

This clone appeared a single time. V and J are TRBV28 and TRBJ2-4; either TRBD1 or TRBD2 may fit D (7 bases each). The CDR3 sequence is 13 residues long. V lost 10 bases, J lost 0 bases, and 10 bases lay in between. Germline V lookup: CDR1 MDHEN, CDR2 SYDVKM. CDR3 protein: CATRGGAKNIQYF. Here the CDR3 DNA reads TGTGCCACCAGGGGGGGAGCCAAAAACATTCAGTACTTC.

DNA for the CDR3: TGCCGCTTGCGGGCCGGGGAGACCCAGTACTTC. It yields the protein CRLRAGETQYF. V is TRBV20-1 and J is TRBJ2-5; tentatively, D is TRBD2 (5 bases). The CDR3 contains 11 residues. Germline V gene lookup returns CDR1 DFQATT and CDR2 SNEGSKA (reference sequence).

The CDR3 DNA is TGCGCCAGCAGCCCGTGGACAGTATCCTACGAGCAGTACTTC. Encoded protein: CASSPWTVSYEQYF. The chain joins TRBV5-1 to TRBJ2-7; D may be TRBD1 (6 bases). CDR1 is SGHRS and CDR2 is YFSETQ in the germline V gene. The CDR3 totals 14 residues. The V end was cut by 4 bases, the J end by 1 base, with 12 bases between.

The rearrangement joins TRBV28 to TRBJ1-5; 9 bases fit TRBD1. There are 16 residues in the CDR3. The germline gives CDR1 MDHEN, CDR2 SYDVKM. V gave up 2 bases and J gave up 8 bases; unmatched junction bases: 10. As DNA, the CDR3 is TGTGCCAGCAGTTTACGTCCGGGACAGGGTATCAAGCCCCAGCATTTT. This gives the protein CASSLRPGQGIKPQHF.

The chain links TRBV5-4 to TRBJ2-1; D ambiguous. The CDR3 is 15 residues long. Trimming removed 0 bases from V and 1 base from J, with 8 bases in between. From germline, CDR1 is SGHNT and CDR2 YYREEE (reference sequence). The CDR3 sequence is CASSLDWSSYNEQFF. CDR3 DNA: TGTGCCAGCAGCTTGGACTGGAGTTCCTACAATGAGCAGTTCTTC.